This TCR beta chain was sequenced during a study of blood T cell repertoires in COVID-19. Study as a whole: T cells, B-cell-depleted T cells, or PBMCs supplied cDNA or gDNA.

Cohort placement rested on clinical history that participants reported themselves. The study recruited exposed participants who had met a COVID-19 case within 2 weeks before entry. The CDR3 is made up of 16 amino acids. Germline CDR1 reads SGHRS; CDR2 reads YFSETQ. Unmatched junction bases numbered 5, after V lost 4 bases and J lost 0 bases. This clone was counted only a few times. As originally analysed: Amplifying reference gene primers gave estimates of nucleated cell counts. TCRdb keeps only in-frame clones here, not all; method: immunoSEQ multiplex PCR. The DNA was the basis for D and trimming; V, J and clone size are from that table. Here the sample spans 130,000 to 150,000 clones, approximately 90% being singletons.

J is TRBJ1-1 and V is TRBV5-1; 11 nucleotides align to TRBD1. What was sequenced was PBMCs or T cells enriched from blood (not recorded which). The sequence was collected from a woman aged 40 to 55 who had been exposed to COVID-19. The CDR3 DNA reads TGCGCCAGCAGCCTCGGACAGGGGGCATTGAACACTGAAGCTTTCTTT. Amino acid sequence: CASSLGQGALNTEAFF. The full variable domain, in which reference TRBV5-1 and TRBJ1-1 provide the parts outside the CDR3, is KAGVTQTPRYLIKTRGQQVTLSCSPISGHRSVSWYQQTPGQGLQFLFEYFSETQRNKGNFPGRFSGRQFSNSRSEMNVSTLELGDSALYLCASSLGQGALNTEAFFGQGTRLTVV.